A selection of T cell receptor beta chains follows, all from one sample in a study of shared clonotypes between healthy human individuals. Sequencing used immunoSEQ multiplex PCR; TCRdb keeps in-frame clones, though not all of them. The profile shows 450,000 to 550,000 clones, roughly 78% of them singletons. Sequencing was carried out using PBMCs. The origin of the receptors is a woman aged 40 to 50 in good health. Some clones in this sample may be carry-over from other donors' samples. Each CDR3 is given with its conserved first and last residue. A D gene is named only where the DNA matches it firmly. Expanded clones are given a class, and other clones once, few, many or no size at all.

cdr3_length: 14; v_call: TRBV5-1; clone_size: NA; j_call: TRBJ2-5; d_call: NA; cdr3_aa: CASSLGTGRETQYF; cdr3_nt: TGCGCCAGCAGCTTGGGTACGGGCCGGGAGACCCAGTACTTC
cdr3_length: 16; v_call: TRBV28; clone_size: NA; j_call: TRBJ2-7; d_call: TRBD2; cdr3_aa: CASSPMGSGRAYEQYF; cdr3_nt: TGTGCCAGCAGTCCCATGGGTAGCGGGAGGGCCTACGAGCAGTACTTC
cdr3_length: 12; v_call: TRBV5-5; clone_size: NA; j_call: TRBJ2-7; d_call: NA; cdr3_aa: CASSLSRGEQYF; cdr3_nt: TGTGCCAGCAGCTTGTCAAGAGGCGAGCAGTACTTC
cdr3_length: 17; v_call: TRBV28; clone_size: NA; j_call: TRBJ2-1; d_call: TRBD1; cdr3_aa: CASSPNTNRGVRNEQFF; cdr3_nt: TGTGCCAGCAGCCCGAATACAAACAGGGGGGTGAGGAATGAGCAGTTCTTC
cdr3_length: 14; v_call: TRBV10-3; clone_size: NA; j_call: TRBJ1-2; d_call: TRBD1; cdr3_aa: CAISGKTGGDGYTF; cdr3_nt: TGTGCCATCAGTGGAAAAACAGGGGGGGATGGCTACACCTTC
cdr3_length: 14; v_call: TRBV9; clone_size: NA; j_call: TRBJ2-1; d_call: NA; cdr3_aa: CASSVSPIYNEQFF; cdr3_nt: TGTGCCAGCAGCGTATCGCCGATTTACAATGAGCAGTTCTTC
cdr3_length: 16; v_call: TRBV18; clone_size: NA; j_call: TRBJ1-2; d_call: TRBD1; cdr3_aa: CASSPRRQGTNYGYTF; cdr3_nt: TGTGCCAGCTCACCCCGCCGACAGGGAACAAACTATGGCTACACCTTC
cdr3_length: 15; v_call: TRBV5-8; clone_size: NA; j_call: TRBJ1-3; d_call: NA; cdr3_aa: CASSPRGDSGNTIYF; cdr3_nt: TGTGCCAGCAGCCCACGGGGCGACTCTGGAAACACCATATATTTT
cdr3_length: 16; v_call: TRBV2; clone_size: NA; j_call: TRBJ2-7; d_call: TRBD2; cdr3_aa: CASSRLAGELGREQYF; cdr3_nt: TGTGCCAGCAGTCGACTAGCGGGAGAATTGGGACGCGAGCAGTACTTC
cdr3_length: 16; v_call: TRBV9; clone_size: NA; j_call: TRBJ1-3; d_call: NA; cdr3_aa: CASSVAGGSSGNTIYF; cdr3_nt: TGTGCCAGCAGCGTAGCTGGGGGCAGCTCTGGAAACACCATATATTTT
cdr3_length: 15; v_call: TRBV6-5; clone_size: few; j_call: TRBJ2-1; d_call: NA; cdr3_aa: CASSPGDRDYNEQFF; cdr3_nt: TGTGCCAGCAGTCCCGGTGATAGAGACTACAATGAGCAGTTCTTC
cdr3_length: 13; v_call: TRBV7-2; clone_size: NA; j_call: TRBJ2-7; d_call: NA; cdr3_aa: CASSLQRTYEQYF; cdr3_nt: TGTGCCAGCAGCTTACAGCGAACCTACGAGCAGTACTTC
cdr3_length: 14; v_call: TRBV25-1; clone_size: NA; j_call: TRBJ2-7; d_call: NA; cdr3_aa: CASSGTGYPYEQYF; cdr3_nt: TGTGCCAGCAGTGGAACAGGGTACCCCTACGAGCAGTACTTC
cdr3_length: 14; v_call: TRBV6-5; clone_size: NA; j_call: TRBJ1-1; d_call: NA; cdr3_aa: CASGTGLMNTEAFF; cdr3_nt: TGTGCCAGCGGAACGGGACTTATGAACACTGAAGCTTTCTTT
cdr3_length: 12; v_call: TRBV28; clone_size: NA; j_call: TRBJ2-4; d_call: TRBD1; cdr3_aa: CASRTGENIQYF; cdr3_nt: TGTGCCAGCAGGACAGGGGAAAACATTCAGTACTTC
cdr3_length: 14; v_call: TRBV11-3; clone_size: NA; j_call: TRBJ1-2; d_call: TRBD1; cdr3_aa: CASSQRQGSHGYTF; cdr3_nt: TGTGCCAGCAGCCAACGACAGGGAAGCCATGGCTACACCTTC
cdr3_length: 16; v_call: TRBV19; clone_size: NA; j_call: TRBJ2-1; d_call: NA; cdr3_aa: CASSTRSGSPIDEQFF; cdr3_nt: TGTGCCAGTAGTACTCGCTCAGGGTCCCCCATAGATGAGCAGTTCTTC
cdr3_length: 16; v_call: TRBV7-2; clone_size: once; j_call: TRBJ2-7; d_call: TRBD2; cdr3_aa: CASSLAASGFPYEQYF; cdr3_nt: TGTGCCAGCAGCTTAGCGGCTAGCGGGTTCCCCTACGAGCAGTACTTC
cdr3_length: 16; v_call: TRBV28; clone_size: NA; j_call: TRBJ1-2; d_call: NA; cdr3_aa: CASSLTVGRGNYGYTF; cdr3_nt: TGTGCCAGCAGTTTAACTGTGGGGAGAGGGAACTATGGCTACACCTTC
cdr3_length: 13; v_call: TRBV2; clone_size: NA; j_call: TRBJ1-2; d_call: NA; cdr3_aa: CASSDGSNYGYTF; cdr3_nt: TGTGCCAGCAGTGACGGGTCGAACTATGGCTACACCTTC
cdr3_length: 15; v_call: TRBV6-5; clone_size: NA; j_call: TRBJ2-7; d_call: TRBD1; cdr3_aa: CASSPGTGGLYEQYF; cdr3_nt: TGTGCCAGCAGTCCCGGGACAGGGGGTCTCTACGAGCAGTACTTC
cdr3_length: 13; v_call: TRBV2; clone_size: NA; j_call: TRBJ1-5; d_call: NA; cdr3_aa: CASSAWGNQPQHF; cdr3_nt: TGTGCCAGCAGTGCGTGGGGCAATCAGCCCCAGCATTTT
cdr3_length: 16; v_call: TRBV9; clone_size: NA; j_call: TRBJ2-1; d_call: NA; cdr3_aa: CASSPLPGGGRNEQFF; cdr3_nt: TGTGCCAGCAGCCCACTACCCGGGGGCGGGCGGAATGAGCAGTTCTTC
cdr3_length: 16; v_call: TRBV11-2; clone_size: NA; j_call: TRBJ2-7; d_call: NA; cdr3_aa: CASSLRLNPGDGEQYF; cdr3_nt: TGTGCCAGCAGCTTAAGGCTAAACCCCGGGGACGGGGAGCAGTACTTC
cdr3_length: 14; v_call: TRBV7-2; clone_size: NA; j_call: TRBJ1-5; d_call: NA; cdr3_aa: CASSLSRDIEPQHF; cdr3_nt: TGTGCCAGCAGCTTGTCCCGGGACATTGAGCCCCAGCATTTT
cdr3_length: 14; v_call: TRBV5-1; clone_size: NA; j_call: TRBJ2-5; d_call: NA; cdr3_aa: CASSVGRIQETQYF; cdr3_nt: TGCGCCAGCAGCGTGGGACGAATTCAAGAGACCCAGTACTTC
cdr3_length: 15; v_call: TRBV28; clone_size: NA; j_call: TRBJ2-1; d_call: NA; cdr3_aa: CASSSRTRPGNEQFF; cdr3_nt: TGTGCCAGCAGTTCCCGGACGCGGCCCGGCAATGAGCAGTTCTTC
cdr3_length: 13; v_call: TRBV7-2; clone_size: many; j_call: TRBJ1-2; d_call: NA; cdr3_aa: CASSRAGGEGYTF; cdr3_nt: TGTGCCAGCAGCCGCGCTGGGGGTGAGGGCTACACCTTC
cdr3_length: 13; v_call: TRBV6-1; clone_size: few; j_call: TRBJ2-7; d_call: TRBD2; cdr3_aa: CASTTSGRHEQYF; cdr3_nt: TGTGCCAGCACGACTAGCGGCCGCCACGAGCAGTACTTC
cdr3_length: 13; v_call: TRBV2; clone_size: NA; j_call: TRBJ2-7; d_call: NA; cdr3_aa: CASSDRSANEQYF; cdr3_nt: TGTGCCAGCAGTGATCGCTCGGCGAACGAGCAGTACTTC
cdr3_length: 14; v_call: TRBV28; clone_size: NA; j_call: TRBJ1-5; d_call: NA; cdr3_aa: CASSFRGSNQPQHF; cdr3_nt: TGTGCCAGCAGTTTCAGGGGTAGCAATCAGCCCCAGCATTTT
cdr3_length: 17; v_call: TRBV5-4; clone_size: NA; j_call: TRBJ2-7; d_call: TRBD2; cdr3_aa: CASSLGGLAGGTYEQYF; cdr3_nt: TGTGCCAGCAGCTTGGGTGGACTAGCGGGAGGGACCTACGAGCAGTACTTC
cdr3_length: 12; v_call: TRBV2; clone_size: NA; j_call: TRBJ1-5; d_call: NA; cdr3_aa: CASRNRGPPAHF; cdr3_nt: TGTGCCAGCAGAAACCGGGGTCCGCCAGCCCATTTT
cdr3_length: 12; v_call: TRBV21-1; clone_size: NA; j_call: TRBJ1-2; d_call: NA; cdr3_aa: CASKGTPYGYTF; cdr3_nt: TGTGCCAGCAAGGGGACACCTTATGGCTACACCTTC
cdr3_length: 16; v_call: TRBV19; clone_size: NA; j_call: TRBJ1-4; d_call: NA; cdr3_aa: CASWSSADPTNEKLFF; cdr3_nt: TGTGCCAGTTGGAGTAGCGCAGACCCAACTAATGAAAAACTGTTTTTT
cdr3_length: 14; v_call: TRBV6-5; clone_size: NA; j_call: TRBJ1-1; d_call: NA; cdr3_aa: CASSYRAGSVDAFF; cdr3_nt: TGTGCCAGCAGTTACAGGGCAGGGTCTGTGGACGCTTTCTTT
cdr3_length: 11; v_call: TRBV20-1; clone_size: NA; j_call: TRBJ2-1; d_call: NA; cdr3_aa: CSARRGNEQFF; cdr3_nt: TGCAGTGCAAGACGGGGCAATGAGCAGTTCTTC
cdr3_length: 17; v_call: TRBV7-2; clone_size: NA; j_call: TRBJ2-1; d_call: TRBD2; cdr3_aa: CASSPPRTSGIFHEQFF; cdr3_nt: TGTGCCAGCAGCCCCCCCAGGACTAGCGGGATCTTCCATGAGCAGTTCTTC
cdr3_length: 14; v_call: TRBV2; clone_size: NA; j_call: TRBJ1-5; d_call: NA; cdr3_aa: CASSEVGASQPQHF; cdr3_nt: TGTGCCAGCAGTGAAGTGGGGGCCAGTCAGCCCCAGCATTTT
cdr3_length: 16; v_call: TRBV7-9; clone_size: NA; j_call: TRBJ2-2; d_call: TRBD2; cdr3_aa: CASSLIWLAGAGELFF; cdr3_nt: TGTGCCAGCAGCTTAATATGGTTAGCGGGGGCCGGGGAGCTGTTTTTT
cdr3_length: 14; v_call: TRBV29-1; clone_size: few; j_call: TRBJ2-3; d_call: TRBD1; cdr3_aa: CSVPDRVGTDTQYF; cdr3_nt: TGCAGCGTTCCCGACAGGGTAGGCACAGATACGCAGTATTTT
cdr3_length: 13; v_call: TRBV29-1; clone_size: NA; j_call: TRBJ2-1; d_call: TRBD1; cdr3_aa: CSGAGGAGNEQFF; cdr3_nt: TGCAGCGGTGCAGGGGGCGCGGGAAATGAGCAGTTCTTC
cdr3_length: 12; v_call: TRBV29-1; clone_size: once; j_call: TRBJ1-2; d_call: TRBD1; cdr3_aa: CSDDRGSYGYTF; cdr3_nt: TGCAGCGATGACAGGGGCTCCTATGGCTACACCTTC
cdr3_length: 14; v_call: TRBV23-1; clone_size: NA; j_call: TRBJ2-7; d_call: TRBD1; cdr3_aa: CASSRDRPSYEQYF; cdr3_nt: TGCGCCAGCAGTCGGGACAGACCCTCCTACGAGCAGTACTTC
cdr3_length: 15; v_call: TRBV15; clone_size: once; j_call: TRBJ2-3; d_call: NA; cdr3_aa: CATSRGGTGWDTQYF; cdr3_nt: TGTGCCACCAGCAGAGGGGGGACGGGGTGGGATACGCAGTATTTT
cdr3_length: 16; v_call: TRBV5-4; clone_size: NA; j_call: TRBJ2-7; d_call: NA; cdr3_aa: CASSPAGTLSSYEQYF; cdr3_nt: TGTGCCAGCAGCCCCGCCGGGACGTTGAGCTCCTACGAGCAGTACTTC
cdr3_length: 16; v_call: TRBV9; clone_size: NA; j_call: TRBJ2-3; d_call: TRBD2; cdr3_aa: CASSDRTSGMVDTQYF; cdr3_nt: TGTGCCAGCAGCGACCGGACTAGCGGGATGGTAGATACGCAGTATTTT
cdr3_length: 14; v_call: TRBV5-1; clone_size: NA; j_call: TRBJ2-1; d_call: NA; cdr3_aa: CASSSSPGPVVQFF; cdr3_nt: TGCGCCAGCAGCTCTTCCCCCGGTCCGGTTGTGCAGTTCTTC
cdr3_length: 13; v_call: TRBV11-2; clone_size: NA; j_call: TRBJ1-6; d_call: NA; cdr3_aa: CASSLGSISPLHF; cdr3_nt: TGTGCCAGCAGCCTCGGGAGTATCTCACCCCTCCACTTT
cdr3_length: 15; v_call: TRBV7-3; clone_size: NA; j_call: TRBJ2-3; d_call: NA; cdr3_aa: CASSLMGLDTDTQYF; cdr3_nt: TGTGCCAGCAGCTTAATGGGGCTGGACACAGATACGCAGTATTTT
cdr3_length: 16; v_call: TRBV28; clone_size: NA; j_call: TRBJ1-2; d_call: TRBD1; cdr3_aa: CASSALRDRPNYGYTF; cdr3_nt: TGTGCCAGCAGTGCCCTTAGGGACAGACCTAACTATGGCTACACCTTC
cdr3_length: 14; v_call: TRBV7-9; clone_size: NA; j_call: TRBJ1-4; d_call: NA; cdr3_aa: CASSTQATNEKLFF; cdr3_nt: TGTGCCAGCAGCACACAGGCAACTAATGAAAAACTGTTTTTT
cdr3_length: 12; v_call: TRBV7-1; clone_size: NA; j_call: TRBJ2-7; d_call: NA; cdr3_aa: CASSHGGGEQYF; cdr3_nt: TGTGCCAGCAGCCACGGGGGCGGCGAGCAGTACTTC
cdr3_length: 14; v_call: TRBV2; clone_size: NA; j_call: TRBJ2-5; d_call: NA; cdr3_aa: CASSEGVGEETQYF; cdr3_nt: TGTGCCAGCAGTGAAGGGGTAGGGGAAGAGACCCAGTACTTC
cdr3_length: 14; v_call: TRBV7-3; clone_size: NA; j_call: TRBJ2-2; d_call: NA; cdr3_aa: CASSLVVGSGELFF; cdr3_nt: TGTGCCAGCAGCTTAGTAGTAGGTTCCGGGGAGCTGTTTTTT
cdr3_length: 12; v_call: TRBV5-6; clone_size: NA; j_call: TRBJ2-5; d_call: TRBD1; cdr3_aa: CASSLGTGKHYF; cdr3_nt: TGTGCCAGCAGCTTGGGGACAGGGAAACACTACTTC
cdr3_length: 10; v_call: TRBV28; clone_size: few; j_call: TRBJ1-5; d_call: NA; cdr3_aa: CASSQRPQHF; cdr3_nt: TGTGCCAGCAGCCAGCGGCCCCAGCATTTT
cdr3_length: 14; v_call: TRBV28; clone_size: NA; j_call: TRBJ2-1; d_call: TRBD1; cdr3_aa: CASSSGQGGNEQFF; cdr3_nt: TGTGCCAGCAGTTCGGGACAGGGGGGCAATGAGCAGTTCTTC
cdr3_length: 10; v_call: TRBV21-1; clone_size: NA; j_call: TRBJ2-5; d_call: NA; cdr3_aa: CASSKETQYF; cdr3_nt: TGTGCCAGCAGCAAAGAGACCCAGTACTTC
cdr3_length: 16; v_call: TRBV11-3; clone_size: few; j_call: TRBJ2-3; d_call: TRBD2; cdr3_aa: CASSSGLAGAADTQYF; cdr3_nt: TGTGCCAGCAGCTCGGGACTAGCGGGAGCGGCAGATACGCAGTATTTT